The rows below give T cell receptor beta chains drawn from one sample of a study of blood T cell repertoires in COVID-19. Method: immunoSEQ multiplex PCR; TCRdb's copy keeps in-frame clones and lacks some. The table lists around 150,000 clones, about 93% of them singletons. Sequencing used peripheral blood. The receptors come from a woman in her fifties or sixties with acute or convalescent COVID-19. CDR3s include the opening cysteine and the closing phenylalanine or tryptophan. The order of the fields is D gene, J gene, clone size, CDR3 length, V gene, CDR3 DNA, CDR3 protein. A D gene is named only where the DNA matches it firmly. A clone size is listed for some rows: how often the clone was seen (once, few, many), or a class if it is expanded.

>NA|TRBJ2-7|once|11|TRBV19
TGTGCCAGTAGTAACCGGTACGAGCAGTACTTC
CASSNRYEQYF
>TRBD1|TRBJ1-1|NA|14|TRBV30
TGTGCCGTCTCACCGGGACAGGGGTACACTGAAGCTTTCTTT
CAVSPGQGYTEAFF
>TRBD1|TRBJ2-7|NA|13|TRBV19
TGTGCCAGTAGTTGGGACAGGGCAGACGAGCAGTACTTC
CASSWDRADEQYF
>TRBD1|TRBJ1-5|NA|18|TRBV5-6
TGTGCCAGCAGCTTGGCTTCTAAGGGGGCGCCTGGCAATCAGCCCCAGCATTTT
CASSLASKGAPGNQPQHF
>TRBD1|TRBJ2-7|NA|15|TRBV28
TGTGCCAGCAGCTCGGGACAGGGGGGTATCCACGAGCAGTACTTC
CASSSGQGGIHEQYF
>TRBD1|TRBJ2-2|NA|14|TRBV30
TGTGCCTGGAGTGTAGAGGGACAGCGCGGGGAGCTGTTTTTT
CAWSVEGQRGELFF
>TRBD1|TRBJ2-7|NA|16|TRBV9
TGTGCCAGCAGCGTAGAAGGGACAGGGAACGCCTACGAGCAGTACTTC
CASSVEGTGNAYEQYF
>NA|TRBJ2-3|NA|12|TRBV28
TGTGCCAGCATCACGGGGGCAGATACGCAGTATTTT
CASITGADTQYF
>TRBD2|TRBJ2-7|NA|12|TRBV3-1/TRBV3-2
TGTGCCAGCAACCCAGCGGGAGGGGAGCAGTACTTC
CASNPAGGEQYF
>TRBD1|TRBJ1-5|NA|14|TRBV3-1/TRBV3-2
TGTGCCAGCAGTCTCAGGGGGAGGAATCAGCCCCAGCATTTT
CASSLRGRNQPQHF
>NA|TRBJ2-2|NA|13|TRBV9
TGTGCCAGCAATCTTCGGGTGGACGGGGAGCTGTTTTTT
CASNLRVDGELFF
>TRBD1|TRBJ1-1|once|14|TRBV5-4
TGTGCCAGCAGCTACGCCACAGGGGACACTGAAGCTTTCTTT
CASSYATGDTEAFF
>NA|TRBJ1-1|NA|12|TRBV28
TGTGCCAGCAGTTTGACCAACAGGGAAGCTTTCTTT
CASSLTNREAFF
>NA|TRBJ1-6|NA|14|TRBV3-1/TRBV3-2
TGTGCCAGCAGCCAACGACAGGATAATTCACCCCTCCACTTT
CASSQRQDNSPLHF
>NA|TRBJ1-2|NA|16|TRBV5-4
TGTGCCAGCAGCTTCCGGGGGGGCCGGTATAACTATGGCTACACCTTC
CASSFRGGRYNYGYTF
>TRBD1|TRBJ2-7|NA|14|TRBV19
TGTGCCAGTAGGTCCGGGACAGGGCCCTACGAGCAGTACTTC
CASRSGTGPYEQYF
>NA|TRBJ2-5|NA|11|TRBV24-1
TGTGCCACCAGTGATTCTGAGACCCAGTACTTC
CATSDSETQYF
>NA|TRBJ1-4|NA|14|TRBV28
TGTGCCAGCAGTTTTTTCCGGACTAATGAAAAACTGTTTTTT
CASSFFRTNEKLFF
>NA|TRBJ2-6|once|18|TRBV21-1
NA
CASSKPTGFGSGANVLTF
>NA|TRBJ1-2|NA|14|TRBV5-6
TGTGCCAGCAGCTTGGGGGCGAAGTGGAGGGGCTACACCTTC
CASSLGAKWRGYTF
>NA|TRBJ1-6|NA|14|TRBV7-3
TGTGCCAGCAGCCCGGGATCCTATAATTCACCCCTCCACTTT
CASSPGSYNSPLHF
>TRBD2|TRBJ2-7|NA|16|TRBV6-5
TGTGCCAGCAGTTACTTGACTAGCGGGGGTGGGAACGAGCAGTACTTC
CASSYLTSGGGNEQYF
>TRBD2|TRBJ2-1|NA|16|TRBV7-2
TGTGCCAGCAGCTTATGGTGGACTAGCGGAAACAATGAGCAGTTCTTC
CASSLWWTSGNNEQFF
>NA|TRBJ1-6|NA|15|TRBV6-5
TGTGCCAGCAGTACAGGGATCACCTCGGGGTCACCCCTCCACTTT
CASSTGITSGSPLHF
>NA|TRBJ1-1|NA|12|TRBV12-5
TGTGCTAGTGGTTTGCCCTACAGGGAAGCTTTCTTT
CASGLPYREAFF
>TRBD2|TRBJ2-7|NA|16|TRBV7-9
TGTGCCAGCAGCTCCGGGACTAGCGGGAACCCGGGCGAGCAGTACTTC
CASSSGTSGNPGEQYF
>NA|TRBJ1-1|NA|15|TRBV6-1
TGTGCCAGCAGTGAATGGGTCAGGTTGAACACTGAAGCTTTCTTT
CASSEWVRLNTEAFF
>NA|TRBJ2-7|once|13|TRBV2
TGTGCCAGCACCCCTGCCGCCTTCATCGGGCAGTACTTC
CASTPAAFIGQYF
>TRBD1|TRBJ2-1|few|17|TRBV2
TGTGCCAGCAGCTACTACGACAGGGTAACCCCTCACAATGAGCAGTTCTTC
CASSYYDRVTPHNEQFF
>TRBD2|TRBJ2-1|NA|17|TRBV7-3
TGTGCCAGCAGCTTAAGTCGACTAGCGGGGGGAGGCAATGAGCAGTTCTTC
CASSLSRLAGGGNEQFF
>NA|TRBJ1-1|NA|12|TRBV30
TGTGCCTGCGGACTCTGGAACACTGAAGCTTTCTTT
CACGLWNTEAFF
>TRBD2|TRBJ2-7|NA|18|TRBV24-1
TGTGCCACCAGTGATGGGGCTAGCGGGAGGGTTGGCTCCTACGAGCAGTACTTC
CATSDGASGRVGSYEQYF
>NA|TRBJ1-5|NA|15|TRBV19
TGTGCCACGACAGAGTTTAGTGGTAGCAATCAGCCCCAGCATTTT
CATTEFSGSNQPQHF
>TRBD1|TRBJ1-2|NA|12|TRBV10-2
TGCGCCAGCAATGACAGGGGAGATGGCTACACCTTC
CASNDRGDGYTF
>NA|TRBJ2-2|once|14|TRBV6-2/TRBV6-3
TGTGCCAGCAGTTACCGGCTAGTGGCCGGGGAGCTGTTTTTT
CASSYRLVAGELFF
>NA|TRBJ1-3|few|13|TRBV19
TGTGCCAGCTCGTCCTCGGGGGGAAACACCATATATTTT
CASSSSGGNTIYF
>NA|TRBJ2-6|NA|16|TRBV28
TGTGCCAGCAGTTTAGGAGGGGGCTCGGGGGCCAACGTCCTGACTTTC
CASSLGGGSGANVLTF
>NA|TRBJ2-1|once|15|TRBV15
TGTGCCACCAGCACCTTGACAAGCTCCTACAATGAGCAGTTCTTC
CATSTLTSSYNEQFF
>TRBD2|TRBJ2-5|NA|15|TRBV30
TGTGCCTGGAGTCTGCGACTAGCGGGGGGGGAGACCCAGTACTTC
CAWSLRLAGGETQYF
>NA|TRBJ1-5|NA|16|TRBV30
TGTGCCTGGAGTAGGGGGAAGGTTCCTGGCAATCAGCCCCAGCATTTT
CAWSRGKVPGNQPQHF
>NA|TRBJ2-7|NA|13|TRBV7-8
TGTGCCAGCAGCTTAGGAGCGGTCTACGAGCAGTACTTC
CASSLGAVYEQYF
>NA|TRBJ1-1|NA|13|TRBV4-1
TGCGCCAGCAGCCAAGAGAGGCACACTGAAGCTTTCTTT
CASSQERHTEAFF